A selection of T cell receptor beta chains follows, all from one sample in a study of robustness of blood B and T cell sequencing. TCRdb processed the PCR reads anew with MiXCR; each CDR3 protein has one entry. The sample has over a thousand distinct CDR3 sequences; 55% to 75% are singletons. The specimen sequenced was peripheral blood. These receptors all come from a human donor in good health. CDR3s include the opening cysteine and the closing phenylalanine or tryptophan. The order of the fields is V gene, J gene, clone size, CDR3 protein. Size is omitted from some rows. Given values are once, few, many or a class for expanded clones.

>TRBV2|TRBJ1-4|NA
CASSRDHGEKLFF
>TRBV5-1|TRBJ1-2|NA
CASSPNQGYGYTF
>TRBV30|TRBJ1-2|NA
CAWSVPGAGGYTF
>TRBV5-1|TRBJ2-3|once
CASSLTSGVTDTQYF
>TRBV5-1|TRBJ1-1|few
CASSLNRQNTEAFF
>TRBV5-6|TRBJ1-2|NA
CASSWGGVDGYTF
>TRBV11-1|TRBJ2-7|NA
CASSVDRGHHEQYF
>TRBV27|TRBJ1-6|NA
CASSIGQGNMPLHF
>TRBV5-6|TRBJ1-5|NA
CASSTQGVSNQPQHF
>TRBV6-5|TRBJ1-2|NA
CASSYSISVRGASGYTF
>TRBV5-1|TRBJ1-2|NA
CASSLEGGRGYTF
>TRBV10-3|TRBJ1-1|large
CAISESRPYTEAFF
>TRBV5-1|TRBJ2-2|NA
CASSLATSGGLTGELFF
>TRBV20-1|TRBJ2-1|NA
CSAGGGAGDYNEQFF
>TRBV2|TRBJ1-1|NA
CASSDPVYGGTEAFF
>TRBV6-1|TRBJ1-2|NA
CASRTGVMVLGGYTF
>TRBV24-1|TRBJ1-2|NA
CATSEGDGNYGYTF
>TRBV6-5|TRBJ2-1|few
CASSYSVSGLRDREHNEQFF
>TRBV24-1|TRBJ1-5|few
CATSDCGPERICNQPQHF
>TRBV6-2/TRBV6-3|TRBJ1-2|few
CASSYSPVGQGLNYGYTF
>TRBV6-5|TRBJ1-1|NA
CASSWTGGESTEAFF
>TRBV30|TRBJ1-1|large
CAWSDVARGAEAFF
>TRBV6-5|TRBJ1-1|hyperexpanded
CASSYSTVNTEAFF
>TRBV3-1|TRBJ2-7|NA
CASSPNSQPSYEQYF
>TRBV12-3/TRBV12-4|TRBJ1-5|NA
CASSFPGGSQPQHF
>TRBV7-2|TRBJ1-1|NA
CASSPRQLNSGTEAFF
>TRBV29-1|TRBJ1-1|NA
CSVVGAGRHTEAFF
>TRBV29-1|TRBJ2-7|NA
CSVEEPGSLHEQYF
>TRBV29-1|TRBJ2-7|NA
CSTLTGNYEQYF
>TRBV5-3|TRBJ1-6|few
CARSQSPLHF
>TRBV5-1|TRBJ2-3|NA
CASSNPGGDTQYF
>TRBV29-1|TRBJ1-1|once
CSVATGGIEAFF
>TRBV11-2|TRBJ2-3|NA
CASSLDSMGQYF
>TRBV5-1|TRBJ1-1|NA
CASSLEGGRGNEAFF
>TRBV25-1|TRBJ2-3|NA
CASRDDRGSDTQYF
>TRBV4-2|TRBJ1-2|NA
CASSQESGTTGNYGYTF
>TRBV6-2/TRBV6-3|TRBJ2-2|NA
CASSYGVEGFSGELFF
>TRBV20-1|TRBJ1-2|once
CSAAPGQGFDYGYTF
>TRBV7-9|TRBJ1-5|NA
CASSLGAGNQPQHF
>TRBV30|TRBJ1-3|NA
CAWRKDRSGNTIYF
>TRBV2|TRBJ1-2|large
CASSGDRGGYTF
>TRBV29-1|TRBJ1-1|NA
CSVEASGSTEAFF
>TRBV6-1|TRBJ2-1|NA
CASKGRVLNEQFF
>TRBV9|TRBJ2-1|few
CASSVAGGARNEQFF
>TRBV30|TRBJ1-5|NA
CAWSGGGGSNQPQHF
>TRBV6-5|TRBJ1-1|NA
CASSYSNTNEAFF
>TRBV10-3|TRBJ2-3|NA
CAISEGLAGSTDTQYF
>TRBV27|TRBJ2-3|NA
CASSRTGLATSTDTQYF
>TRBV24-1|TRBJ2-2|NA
CATSDSRTVWNTGELFF
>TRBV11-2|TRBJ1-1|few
CASSLEGQGGTEAFF
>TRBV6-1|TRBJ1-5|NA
CASSEALMYGRNQPQHF
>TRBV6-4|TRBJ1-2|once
CASSASSGTVNYGYTF
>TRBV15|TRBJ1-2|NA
CATSRHRGHNYGYTF
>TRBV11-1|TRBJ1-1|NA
CASSLDRPNTEAFF
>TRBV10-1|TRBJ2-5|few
CASSEGTLQETQYF